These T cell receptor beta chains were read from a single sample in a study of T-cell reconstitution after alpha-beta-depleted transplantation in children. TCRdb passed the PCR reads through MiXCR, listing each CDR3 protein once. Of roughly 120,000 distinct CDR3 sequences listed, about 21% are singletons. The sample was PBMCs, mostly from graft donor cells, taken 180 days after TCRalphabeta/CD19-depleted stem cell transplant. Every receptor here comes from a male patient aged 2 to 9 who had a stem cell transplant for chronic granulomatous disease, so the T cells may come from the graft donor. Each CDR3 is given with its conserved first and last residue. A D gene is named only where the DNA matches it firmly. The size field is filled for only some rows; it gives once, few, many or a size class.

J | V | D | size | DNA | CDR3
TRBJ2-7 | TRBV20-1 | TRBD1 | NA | TGCAGTGCTAGAGATTTGCTGGGACAGATACGTGGACAGGGCTACGAGCAGTACTTC | CSARDLLGQIRGQGYEQYF
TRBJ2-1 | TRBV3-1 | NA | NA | TGTGCCAGCAGCCAATATATCCGGGACCCCGAGCAGTTCTTC | CASSQYIRDPEQFF
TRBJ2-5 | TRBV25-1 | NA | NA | TGTGCCAGCAGTGATGCCGGGGACCCACAAGAGACCCAGTACTTC | CASSDAGDPQETQYF
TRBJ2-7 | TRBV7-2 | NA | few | TGTGCCAGCAGCTTAAGAATTGGCTACGAGCAGTACTTC | CASSLRIGYEQYF
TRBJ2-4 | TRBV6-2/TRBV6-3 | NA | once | TGTGCCAGCAGTTACAAACGGGGGTTTCGGGACATTCAGTACTTC | CASSYKRGFRDIQYF
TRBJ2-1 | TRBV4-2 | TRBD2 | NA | TGTGCCAGCAGCCAAGATTCCCTAGCGGGAGTGGTCAATGAGCAGTTCTTC | CASSQDSLAGVVNEQFF
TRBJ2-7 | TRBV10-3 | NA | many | TGTGCCATCAGTGGGGCGGGCCAGCAGTACTTC | CAISGAGQQYF
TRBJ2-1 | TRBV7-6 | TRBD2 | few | TGTGCCAGCAGGGAGGGTAGCGGGAGTTTAAATGAGCAGTTCTTC | CASREGSGSLNEQFF
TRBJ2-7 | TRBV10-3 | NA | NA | TGTGCCATCAGGGAGGGGCAGGGTAGATACGAGCAGTACTTC | CAIREGQGRYEQYF
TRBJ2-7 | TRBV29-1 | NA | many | TGCAGCACGGGGGACACCTACGAGCAGTACTTC | CSTGDTYEQYF
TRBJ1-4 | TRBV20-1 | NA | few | TGCAGTGCTAGAGATGTCGGGAAAGGAAAACTGTTTTTT | CSARDVGKGKLFF
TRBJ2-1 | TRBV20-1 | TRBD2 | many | TGCAGTCTTATAGATGCAGCGGGGGAAATCTACAATGAGCAGTTCTTC | CSLIDAAGEIYNEQFF
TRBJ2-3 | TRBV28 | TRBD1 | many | TGTGCCAGCAGCCCCGGGGGACAGGGCACAGATACGCAGTATTTT | CASSPGGQGTDTQYF
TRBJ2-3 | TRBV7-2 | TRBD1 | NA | TGTGCCAGCAGCTTGGGACAGGGAGGGGATACGCAGTATTTT | CASSLGQGGDTQYF
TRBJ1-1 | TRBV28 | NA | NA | TGTGCCAGCAGTTTCAGTTCTTGGGATAACACTGAAGCTTTCTTT | CASSFSSWDNTEAFF
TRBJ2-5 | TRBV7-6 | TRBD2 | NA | TGTGCCAGCAGCGCCTGGACTAGCGGAGAGACCCAGTACTTC | CASSAWTSGETQYF
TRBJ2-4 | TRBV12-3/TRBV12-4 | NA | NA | TGTGCCAGCAGTGCCGGGACTGGAAACATTCAGTACTTC | CASSAGTGNIQYF
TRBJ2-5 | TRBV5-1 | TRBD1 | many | TGCGCCAGCAGCTTCGGGACAGGGGAAGAGACCCAGTACTTC | CASSFGTGEETQYF
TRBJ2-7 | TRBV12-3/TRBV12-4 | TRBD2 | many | TGTGCCAGCAGTCCCAGGACTAGCGGAGCCTACGAGCAGTACTTC | CASSPRTSGAYEQYF
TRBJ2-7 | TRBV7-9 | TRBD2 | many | TGTGCCAGCAGCCCCGAGCTAGCGGCCTCCTACGAGCAGTACTTC | CASSPELAASYEQYF
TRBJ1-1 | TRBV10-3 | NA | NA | TGTGCCATCAAACCGAGAACAGGTCGGAATACCTCGAACACTGAAGCTTTCTTT | CAIKPRTGRNTSNTEAFF
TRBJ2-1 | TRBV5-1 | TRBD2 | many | TGCGCCAGCAGATCGTTAGCGGGTGCGGGGAATGAGCAGTTCTTC | CASRSLAGAGNEQFF
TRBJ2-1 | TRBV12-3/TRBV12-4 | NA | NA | TGTGCCAGCAGTCGACTAGAGATGGGGAATGAGCAGTTCTTC | CASSRLEMGNEQFF
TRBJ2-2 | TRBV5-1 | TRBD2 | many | TGCGCCAGCAGCGACCTAGCGGGGACCAACACCGGGGAGCTGTTTTTT | CASSDLAGTNTGELFF
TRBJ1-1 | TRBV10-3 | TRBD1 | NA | TGTGCCATCAGTGAAACAGGGGGCGCTTTCACTGAAGCTTTCTTT | CAISETGGAFTEAFF
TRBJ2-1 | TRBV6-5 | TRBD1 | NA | TGTGCCAGCAGTTCCTCTGGACAGGGGGCTCCACTTTGGTTCTTC | CASSSSGQGAPLWFF
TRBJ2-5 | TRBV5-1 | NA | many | TGCGCCAGCAGCTTGGTTGACGGGAGACCCCAGTACTTC | CASSLVDGRPQYF
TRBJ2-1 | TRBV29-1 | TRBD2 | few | TGCAGCGTCCTAGGGGGACTAGCGGGAACCCTTATGTGGTTCTTC | CSVLGGLAGTLMWFF
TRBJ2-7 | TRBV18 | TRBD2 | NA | TGTGCCAGCTCACCACAGCGGGGGGACCACGAGCAGTACTTC | CASSPQRGDHEQYF
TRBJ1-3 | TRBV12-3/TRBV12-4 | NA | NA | TGTGCCAACACCATCGGCGCCTTACCCACCTCTGGAAACACCATATATTTT | CANTIGALPTSGNTIYF
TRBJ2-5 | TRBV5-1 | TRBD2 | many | TGCGCCAGCAGCTCATCTAGCGGGTCGGAGACCCAGTACTTC | CASSSSSGSETQYF
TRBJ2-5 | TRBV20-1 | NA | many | TGCAGTGCTAGCCCTCAAGAGACCCAGTACTTC | CSASPQETQYF
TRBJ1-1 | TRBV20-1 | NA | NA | TGCAGTGCTCCGGGGGGGAAGAAACTCATGAACACTGAAGCTTTCTTT | CSAPGGKKLMNTEAFF
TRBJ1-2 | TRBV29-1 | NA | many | TGCAGCGTTCCAGGGGATGGCTACACCTTC | CSVPGDGYTF
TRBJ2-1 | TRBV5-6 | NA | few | TGTGCCAGCCTAGGAAGGGTAAGGATGTACAATGAGCAGTTCTTC | CASLGRVRMYNEQFF
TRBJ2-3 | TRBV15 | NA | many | TGTGCCACCAGCGGGGGTCTCCAGGGGAGCGATACGCAGTATTTT | CATSGGLQGSDTQYF
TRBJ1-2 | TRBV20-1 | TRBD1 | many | TGCAGTGCTAGAGTCGTCGACAGGGTCGGCTACACCTTC | CSARVVDRVGYTF
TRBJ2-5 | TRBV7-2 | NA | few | TGTGCCAGCAGCTTAGTTTTCAAGGAGACCCAGTACTTC | CASSLVFKETQYF
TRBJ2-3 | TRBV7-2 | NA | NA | TGTGCCAGCAGCTTAGCGTGGGTCAGAAGCACAGATACGCAGTATTTT | CASSLAWVRSTDTQYF
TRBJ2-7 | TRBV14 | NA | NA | TGTGCCAGCAGTAGTAGCCTCTACGAGCAGTACTTC | CASSSSLYEQYF
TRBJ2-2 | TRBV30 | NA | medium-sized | TGTGCCTCAAGCCCGACGCGGAACACCGGGGAGCTGTTTTTT | CASSPTRNTGELFF
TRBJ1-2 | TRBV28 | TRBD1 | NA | TGTGCCAGCAGCCAGGGCCCCCAGGGGGCCTTTAACTATGGCTACACCTTC | CASSQGPQGAFNYGYTF
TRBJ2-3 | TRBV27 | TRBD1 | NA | TGTGCCAGCAGTTTCGAGAGGGGGCGGGATACGCAGTATTTT | CASSFERGRDTQYF
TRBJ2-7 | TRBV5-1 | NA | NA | TGCGCCAGCAGCTTGCCCAGCGGACCCTACGAGCAGTACTTC | CASSLPSGPYEQYF
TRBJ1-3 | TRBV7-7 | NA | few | TGTGCTAGCAGCCCATTGGACAGCTCTGGAAACACCATATATTTT | CASSPLDSSGNTIYF
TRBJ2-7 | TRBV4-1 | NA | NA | TGCGCCAGCAGCCACCGAAGAGCAGGGGAGGTTAGGTACGAGCAGTACTTC | CASSHRRAGEVRYEQYF
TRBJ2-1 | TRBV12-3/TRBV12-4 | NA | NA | TGTGCCAGCAGTCCAGGACTTCCAGCCTACAATGAGCAGTTCTTC | CASSPGLPAYNEQFF
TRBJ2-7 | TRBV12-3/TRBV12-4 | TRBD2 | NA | TGTGCCAGCCGGAAGGGCGGGGGATACGAGCAGTACTTC | CASRKGGGYEQYF
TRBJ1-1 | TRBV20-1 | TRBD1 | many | TGCAGTGCTAGGATTACAGGGGGCGTGTTAAGCACTGAAGCTTTCTTT | CSARITGGVLSTEAFF
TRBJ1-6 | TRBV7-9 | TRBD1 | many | TGTGCCAGCAGCTTAGGACAGGGGGATTCACCCCTCCACTTT | CASSLGQGDSPLHF
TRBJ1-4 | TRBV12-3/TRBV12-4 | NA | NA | TGTGCCAGCAGTTTCATCAGGGTACTCTCCTTCGAAAAACTGTTTTTT | CASSFIRVLSFEKLFF
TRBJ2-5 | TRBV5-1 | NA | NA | TGCGCCAGCAGCTTGGCTAGCCCCGAGACCCAGTACTTC | CASSLASPETQYF
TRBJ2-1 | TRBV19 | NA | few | TGTGCCAGTAGTATAGGTTCGGCTGAGCAGTTCTTC | CASSIGSAEQFF
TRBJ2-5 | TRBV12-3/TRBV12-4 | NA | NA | TGTGCCAGCAGTTCGACGAACAGGGCACAAGAGACCCAGTACTTC | CASSSTNRAQETQYF
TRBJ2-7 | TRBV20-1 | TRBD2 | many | TGCAGTGCCCTCCTCGGACTAGCTACCTACGAGCAGTACTTC | CSALLGLATYEQYF